These T cell receptor beta chains were read from a single sample in a study of shared clonotypes between healthy human individuals. Sequencing was performed with immunoSEQ multiplex PCR; in TCRdb, only in-frame clones are kept and a portion is missing. The sample carries around 1.9 million clones, approximately 92% recorded once. Sequenced: naive CD8+ T cells from PBMCs. These receptors originate from a man younger than 30 in good health. Some clones in this sample may be carry-over from other donors' samples. The CDR3 runs from the conserved cysteine through the conserved F or W. The D gene is left open where the match is weak. Not every row has a clone size; where given, it reads once, few, many or a size class.

-	14	TRBD2	TRBV28	TRBJ2-7	CASSFGTSSYEQYF	TGTGCCAGCAGTTTTGGGACTAGTTCCTACGAGCAGTACTTC
-	12	-	TRBV5-4	TRBJ2-4	CASSSGRLSKYF	TGTGCCAGCAGCTCCGGTCGGCTTTCGAAGTACTTC
-	16	-	TRBV6-5	TRBJ2-7	CASSYSVGLQSYEQYF	TGTGCCAGCAGTTACTCAGTGGGACTCCAATCTTACGAGCAGTACTTC
-	15	TRBD2	TRBV9	TRBJ2-3	CASSVEGGSGDTQYF	TGTGCCAGCAGCGTAGAAGGCGGGAGTGGAGATACGCAGTATTTT
-	16	TRBD1	TRBV13	TRBJ2-7	CASSTGGTGEVDEQYF	TGTGCCAGCAGTACAGGGGGTACAGGGGAGGTTGACGAGCAGTACTTC
-	15	TRBD1	TRBV27	TRBJ2-2	CASSSNRGTTGELFF	TGTGCCAGCAGCTCAAACAGGGGGACCACCGGGGAGCTGTTTTTT
-	13	-	TRBV27	TRBJ2-1	CASSLDLYNEQFF	TGTGCCAGCAGTTTGGACCTGTACAATGAGCAGTTCTTC
-	15	-	TRBV6-5	TRBJ1-1	CASSRPGGSGTEAFF	TGTGCCAGCAGCCGACCCGGGGGTTCGGGCACTGAAGCTTTCTTT
-	13	-	TRBV27	TRBJ1-3	CASSFGAGNTIYF	TGTGCCAGCAGTTTCGGGGCTGGAAACACCATATATTTT
-	16	-	TRBV5-1	TRBJ2-7	CASSGSAGPRPYEQYF	TGCGCCAGCAGCGGGAGCGCGGGGCCTCGGCCGTACGAGCAGTACTTC
-	11	-	TRBV28	TRBJ2-7	CASTGGGEQYF	TGTGCCAGCACAGGCGGAGGGGAGCAGTACTTC
once	17	-	TRBV4-1	TRBJ1-3	CASSQESVVGSGNTIYF	TGCGCCAGCAGCCAAGAATCCGTTGTGGGCTCTGGAAACACCATATATTTT
-	16	TRBD2	TRBV28	TRBJ2-3	CASSLNVGGPADTQYF	TGTGCCAGCAGTTTAAATGTGGGAGGGCCCGCAGATACGCAGTATTTT
once	16	-	TRBV4-2	TRBJ1-1	CASSQGGRGVNTEAFF	TGTGCCAGCAGCCAAGGGGGTCGTGGGGTGAACACTGAAGCTTTCTTT
-	17	TRBD1	TRBV25-1	TRBJ1-3	CASRGDSRVFLGNTIYF	TGTGCCAGCAGGGGGGACAGCCGGGTATTCCTAGGAAACACCATATATTTT
-	13	-	TRBV7-9	TRBJ1-1	CASSFPQNTEAFF	TGTGCCAGCAGCTTCCCACAGAACACTGAAGCTTTCTTT
-	16	-	TRBV11-2	TRBJ1-2	CASSFPRSGGNYGYTF	TGTGCCAGCAGCTTCCCCCGGTCTGGGGGCAACTATGGCTACACCTTC
-	16	-	TRBV2	TRBJ2-3	CASSELPGPSTDTQYF	TGTGCCAGCAGTGAACTCCCGGGGCCTAGCACAGATACGCAGTATTTT
once	15	-	TRBV28	TRBJ2-7	CASSRGRRESYEQYF	TGTGCCAGCAGCAGAGGACGACGGGAGAGTTACGAGCAGTACTTC
once	14	TRBD2	TRBV5-4	TRBJ2-7	CASSHSGRASEQYF	TGTGCCAGCAGCCATAGCGGGAGGGCTAGCGAGCAGTACTTC
-	16	TRBD2	TRBV6-5	TRBJ2-1	CASSSLTSGRVREQFF	TGTGCCAGCAGTTCTTTGACTAGCGGGAGGGTAAGGGAGCAGTTCTTC
-	14	-	TRBV27	TRBJ1-1	CASSSLQGNTEAFF	TGTGCCAGCAGTTCTCTTCAGGGGAACACTGAAGCTTTCTTT
-	16	-	TRBV13	TRBJ2-3	CASSLLRTVSTDTQYF	TGTGCCAGCAGCTTACTCCGGACAGTTAGCACAGATACGCAGTATTTT
once	16	-	TRBV27	TRBJ2-7	CASSLYLRGTIYEQYF	TGTGCCAGCAGTTTATATCTTCGGGGTACGATCTACGAGCAGTACTTC
-	14	-	TRBV5-4	TRBJ1-5	CASSTMGGPEPQHF	TGTGCCAGCAGCACGATGGGGGGCCCTGAGCCCCAGCATTTT
-	12	-	TRBV28	TRBJ1-1	CASSFWNTEAFF	TGTGCCAGCAGTTTCTGGAACACTGAAGCTTTCTTT